This TCR beta chain was retrieved from a study of T cell repertoires in cytomegalovirus infection. TCRdb passed the reads through MiXCR, listing each CDR3 protein once. The table shows some 500,000 distinct CDR3 sequences, with 30% to 40% occurring only once. Remarks on this clonotype: The antigen is undetermined. This may arise from a read error, as a much more abundant clone is one base away.

Germline V gene sequence: CDR1 SGHTA, CDR2 FQGNSA. This CDR3 is 14 amino acids long. The germline V and J ends were trimmed by 5 bases and 5 bases, with 14 bases remaining between them. This receptor was taken from a human donor in good health (CMV status not recorded). Some clones in this sample may be carry-over from other donors' samples. The chain uses TRBV7-2 and TRBJ2-3; tentatively, D is TRBD1 (6 bases). The material sequenced was cultured PBMCs, taken from culture after CMV antigen stimulation. Here the CDR3 DNA reads TGTGCCAGCAGCCCCGGGGACAAGGAAGATACGCAGTATTTT. The encoded protein is CASSPGDKEDTQYF.